What follows are 5 T cell receptor beta chains derived from one specimen sequenced in a study of fetal regulatory T cell absence and autoimmunity. Only in-frame clones appear in the TCRdb table, and some are missing; sequencing was by immunoSEQ multiplex PCR. The sample shows about 95,000 clones, approximately 79% of them seen only once. Sequenced material: pancreas tissue. These receptors came from a male donor with IPEX syndrome.

This clone came up once. The CDR3 loop is CASSVSRITDTQYF. The CDR3 nucleotides are TGTGCCAGCAGCGTATCCCGAATCACAGATACGCAGTATTTT. The rearrangement links TRBV9 to TRBJ2-3; unclear D gene. In germline, CDR1 is SGDLS, CDR2 YYNGEE. The V end lost 1 base, the J end lost 2 bases, and 8 bases lay between the germline ends. The CDR3 consists of 14 residues. Looking up the rest from reference TRBV9 and TRBJ2-3 gives the full variable domain: DSGVTQTPKHLITATGQRVTLRCSPRSGDLSVYWYQQSLDQGLQFLIQYYNGEERAKGNILERFSAQQFPDLHSELNLSSLELGDSALYFCASSVSRITDTQYFGPGTRLTVL.

The table lists this clone with a few counts. The rearrangement links TRBV10-2 to TRBJ2-7; 10 nucleotides align to TRBD1. The CDR3 has 13 amino acids. CDR1 and CDR2 (germline): WSHSY, SAAADI. V lost 8 bases and J lost 4; bases outside the gene matches: 5. The chain's CDR3 is CASCRTGGYEQYF. In DNA form, the CDR3 reads TGCGCCAGCTGTCGGACAGGGGGATACGAGCAGTACTTC.

V gene TRBV4-2 combines with J gene TRBJ1-1; 8 bases map to TRBD1. J lost 10 bases, V lost 0 bases, and 4 bases had no gene match. CDR3 length: 13 residues. Germline values: CDR1 LGHNA, CDR2 YNFKEQ. This CDR3 reads CASSQDQGAGAFF. Written as DNA, the CDR3 is TGTGCCAGCAGCCAAGATCAGGGGGCGGGAGCTTTCTTT.

The rearrangement uses TRBV7-2 and TRBJ1-1; D is unresolved. The V end was cut by 2 bases, the J end by 4 bases, with 8 bases between. Germline CDR1 is SGHTA and CDR2 is FQGNSA. The CDR3 is 13 residues long. CDR3 bases: TGTGCCAGCAGCTTATTCCTAGGCACTGAAGCTTTCTTT. This codes for CASSLFLGTEAFF.

V gene TRBV2 combines with J gene TRBJ1-5; no clear D gene. The CDR3 has 12 amino acids. Germline lookup yields CDR1 SNHLY and CDR2 FYNNEI. V was cut by 5 bases and J by 4 bases, with 6 bases left in between. The CDR3 loop is CASSKGNQPQHF. The CDR3 DNA reads TGTGCCAGCAGTAAAGGGAATCAGCCCCAGCATTTT.